The 5 T cell receptor beta chains listed next were all sequenced from one sample in a study of OX40 agonist ivuxolimab in advanced cancers. Repertoires were generated with immunoSEQ multiplex PCR, while TCRdb's copy carries only in-frame clones and drops some. The sample lists around 61,000 clones; 92% were seen once. Sequencing used CD4+ or CD8+ T cells sorted from blood, obtained in a trial of the OX40 agonist ivuxolimab. These receptors originate from an adult with an advanced solid tumor such as melanoma, head and neck, liver or kidney cancer.

The chain carries TRBV4-3 and TRBJ1-4; D remains ambiguous. Trimming left V 1 base short and J 2 bases short, with 17 bases between. The CDR3 sequence is 18 residues long. CDR1 LGHNA and CDR2 YSLEER come from the germline V gene. CDR3 nucleotide sequence: TGCGCCAGCAGCCAAGGACCCTCCAATACCGGCACTAATGAAAAACTGTTTTTT. This codes for CASSQGPSNTGTNEKLFF.

The rearrangement links TRBV13 to TRBJ1-4; a weak D match, TRBD1 (6 bases). Per germline, CDR1 PRHDT and CDR2 FYEKMQ (reference sequence). V was shortened by 4 bases and J by 8 bases, with 17 bases between the two germline ends. The CDR3 contains 15 residues. The CDR3 bases are TGTGCCAGCAGCTCCGGTGGCAGGGGCGAGGAAAAACTGTTTTTT. The encoded protein is CASSSGGRGEEKLFF.

The genes are TRBV28 and TRBJ2-5, with unresolved D. V was cut by 7 bases and J by 7 bases, with 13 bases left in between. The CDR3 spans 12 residues. Germline V CDR1 and CDR2: MDHEN, SYDVKM. Here the CDR3 reads CASKRSLGTQYF. CDR3 in DNA: TGTGCCAGCAAACGAAGCCTAGGGACCCAGTACTTC.

This rearrangement joins TRBV6-5 to TRBJ2-3, with D possibly matching TRBD2 (5 bases). Between the trimmed V and J ends, which lost 5 bases and 0 bases, there was a span of 9 bases. Per germline, CDR1 MNHEY and CDR2 SVGAGI. The CDR3 sequence is 14 residues long. This CDR3 reads CASSLRTSTDTQYF. The CDR3 DNA sequence: TGTGCCAGCAGTCTCCGGACTAGCACAGATACGCAGTATTTT.

This chain links TRBV11-3 with TRBJ1-1, with TRBD1 as a possible D gene (6 bases). The CDR3 loop spans 18 amino acids. Germline values: CDR1 SGHNT, CDR2 YENEEA. Trimming removed 1 base at V and 0 bases at J, with 18 bases between. The CDR3 here is CASSLGGAYRQVNTEAFF. DNA for the CDR3: TGTGCCAGCAGCTTAGGGGGGGCATATAGGCAGGTGAACACTGAAGCTTTCTTT.